These 13 T cell receptor beta chains were sequenced from one sample in a study of identifying expanded T cells in peripheral blood. The protocol was immunoSEQ multiplex PCR, while the TCRdb copy is restricted to in-frame clones and leaves out a portion. The table shows roughly 86,000 clones, with approximately 84% occurring only once. Sequencing was carried out using blood. These receptors all come from a person aged 18 to 75 in good health.

Only a few counts were recorded for this clone. The chain has TRBV5-1 and TRBJ2-2; D may correspond to TRBD1 or TRBD2 (5 bases each). Looked up from germline, CDR1 is SGHRS and CDR2 is YFSETQ. Trimming took 4 bases from V and 5 from J, leaving 15 bases between them. CDR3 length equals 15 residues. Written as DNA, the CDR3 is TGCGCCAGCAGCCCCGGACTGGGGCGGACCGGGGAGCTGTTTTTT. The encoded protein is CASSPGLGRTGELFF.

The chain has TRBV2 and TRBJ1-5; D unclear. Trimming shortened V by 7 bases and J by 7 bases, and 17 bases separated the two germline ends. Germline loops: CDR1 SNHLY, CDR2 FYNNEI. The CDR3 is 14 residues long. DNA for the CDR3: TGTGCCAGCACCGAAAGGGCCCGTGCGCAGCCCCAGCATTTT. Protein: CASTERARAQPQHF.

V usage is TRBV19 and J usage is TRBJ2-5, with TRBD1 as a possible D gene (6 bases). Germline CDR1 reads LNHDA; CDR2 reads SQIVND (reference sequence). The CDR3 is 13 amino acids. Trimming pared 6 bases from V and 1 base from J, leaving 9 bases between. CDR3 DNA sequence: TGTGCCAGTAGCGGACAGAGCCAAGAGACCCAGTACTTC. This encodes CASSGQSQETQYF.

The chain is built from TRBV7-2 and TRBJ2-7; D remains unclear. The V end was cut by 2 bases, the J end by 2 bases, with 7 bases between. CDR1 and CDR2 (germline): SGHTA, FQGNSA. The CDR3 contains 13 residues. The CDR3 DNA reads TGTGCCAGCAGCTTAAAATCCGCCTACGAGCAGTACTTC. Protein sequence: CASSLKSAYEQYF.

CDR3 bases: TGTGCCAGCAGTCCTCCCGGGTCCGGGGAGCTGTTTTTT. Protein sequence: CASSPPGSGELFF. V usage is TRBV6-5 and J usage is TRBJ2-2; D ambiguous. This CDR3 has 13 residues. Germline CDR1 and CDR2: MNHEY and SVGAGI. Trimming removed 5 bases from V and 6 bases from J, with 10 bases in between.

This clone was detected only a few times. The chain recombines TRBV7-2 with TRBJ1-1; D is undetermined. The CDR3 consists of 11 residues. The germline V and J ends were trimmed by 5 bases and 1 base, with 2 bases remaining between them. Germline CDR1 is SGHTA and CDR2 is FQGNSA. CDR3 sequence: CASSQNTEAFF. For the CDR3, the DNA is TGTGCCAGCAGCCAGAACACTGAAGCTTTCTTT.

The genes are TRBV7-9 and TRBJ2-3, with D unclear. CDR1 and CDR2 from the germline V gene are SEHNR and FQNEAQ (reference sequence). The V and J ends lost 1 base and 4 bases respectively, with 6 bases between them. The CDR3 runs to 13 residues. CDR3 DNA sequence: TGTGCCAGCAGCTTAGGGGCTCCAGATACGCAGTATTTT. Its protein product is CASSLGAPDTQYF.

The rearrangement joins TRBV4-1 to TRBJ2-5, with D possibly being TRBD2 (7 bases). This CDR3 has 16 residues. Per germline, CDR1 MGHRA and CDR2 YSYEKL. V lost 6 bases and J 5 bases, leaving 22 bases between the germline ends. CDR3 DNA: TGCGCCAGCAGAGCCCTCGGGCGGGGGCCCTGGGAGACCCAGTACTTC. Translation gives CASRALGRGPWETQYF.

This clone has just a few counts. The genes are TRBV19 and TRBJ1-1; no clear D. Between the trimmed V and J ends, which lost 8 bases and 0 bases, there was a span of 7 bases. The length of the CDR3 is 12 residues. From germline, CDR1 is LNHDA and CDR2 SQIVND (reference sequence). The CDR3 protein is CASLRMNTEAFF. The CDR3, as DNA: TGTGCCAGTTTGAGGATGAACACTGAAGCTTTCTTT.

The chain uses TRBV7-2 and TRBJ1-1; a weak D match, TRBD1 (5 bases). The CDR3 runs 14 residues. The germline V gene encodes CDR1 SGHTA and CDR2 FQGNSA. Trimming removed 5 bases at V and 0 bases at J, with 10 bases between. CDR3 DNA sequence: TGTGCCAGCAGCCAAACAGGAATGAACACTGAAGCTTTCTTT. Its protein product is CASSQTGMNTEAFF.

V usage is TRBV29-1 and J usage is TRBJ2-1, with TRBD2 identical over 12 bases. The V and J ends lost 7 bases and 7 bases, in that order; junction bases with no gene match: 11. CDR3 length equals 15 residues. Germline CDR1 is SQVTM and CDR2 is ANQGSEA. The chain's CDR3 is CSATSTLAGGNEQFF. The CDR3 DNA is TGCAGCGCGACCTCTACTCTAGCGGGGGGGAATGAGCAGTTCTTC.

The V and J genes are TRBV2 and TRBJ1-3, with 9 nucleotides matching TRBD1. Germline CDR1 and CDR2: SNHLY and FYNNEI. The CDR3 has 15 amino acids. With 5 bases clipped from V and 4 bases from J, the junction kept 6 bases outside the gene matches. The CDR3 reads CASSTGTGLGNTIYF. The CDR3, as DNA: TGTGCCAGCAGTACCGGGACAGGGCTAGGAAACACCATATATTTT.

The chain recombines TRBV4-3 with TRBJ1-1; D uncertain. The germline gives CDR1 LGHNA, CDR2 YSLEER. The CDR3 has 13 residues. The ends were cut back, 0 bases at V and 4 bases at J, with 6 bases in the middle. The CDR3 DNA reads TGCGCCAGCAGCCAAGACCGGGGCACTGAAGCTTTCTTT. Translating gives CASSQDRGTEAFF.